This T cell receptor beta chain was captured by sequencing in a study of T-cell reconstitution after alpha-beta-depleted transplantation in children. Unique molecular identifiers were used to barcode this TCRbeta library. TCRdb itself ran the PCR reads through MiXCR, one entry per CDR3 protein. The table lists about 830,000 distinct CDR3 sequences, roughly 15% of them singletons. CDR3 size: 14 residues. Trimming removed 2 bases at V and 6 bases at J, with 11 bases between. The material was PBMCs, mostly from graft donor cells, obtained 360 days after TCRalphabeta/CD19-depleted stem cell transplant. The receptor was derived from a male patient younger than 18 who had a stem cell transplant for acute lymphoblastic leukemia, so the T cells may come from the graft donor. The V call is TRBV12-3 or TRBV12-4, the J call TRBJ2-1; D might be TRBD1 (5 bases). The CDR3 coding sequence is TGTGCCAGCAGTTTATATCCAGGGTCCAATGAGCAGTTCTTC. Protein sequence: CASSLYPGSNEQFF.